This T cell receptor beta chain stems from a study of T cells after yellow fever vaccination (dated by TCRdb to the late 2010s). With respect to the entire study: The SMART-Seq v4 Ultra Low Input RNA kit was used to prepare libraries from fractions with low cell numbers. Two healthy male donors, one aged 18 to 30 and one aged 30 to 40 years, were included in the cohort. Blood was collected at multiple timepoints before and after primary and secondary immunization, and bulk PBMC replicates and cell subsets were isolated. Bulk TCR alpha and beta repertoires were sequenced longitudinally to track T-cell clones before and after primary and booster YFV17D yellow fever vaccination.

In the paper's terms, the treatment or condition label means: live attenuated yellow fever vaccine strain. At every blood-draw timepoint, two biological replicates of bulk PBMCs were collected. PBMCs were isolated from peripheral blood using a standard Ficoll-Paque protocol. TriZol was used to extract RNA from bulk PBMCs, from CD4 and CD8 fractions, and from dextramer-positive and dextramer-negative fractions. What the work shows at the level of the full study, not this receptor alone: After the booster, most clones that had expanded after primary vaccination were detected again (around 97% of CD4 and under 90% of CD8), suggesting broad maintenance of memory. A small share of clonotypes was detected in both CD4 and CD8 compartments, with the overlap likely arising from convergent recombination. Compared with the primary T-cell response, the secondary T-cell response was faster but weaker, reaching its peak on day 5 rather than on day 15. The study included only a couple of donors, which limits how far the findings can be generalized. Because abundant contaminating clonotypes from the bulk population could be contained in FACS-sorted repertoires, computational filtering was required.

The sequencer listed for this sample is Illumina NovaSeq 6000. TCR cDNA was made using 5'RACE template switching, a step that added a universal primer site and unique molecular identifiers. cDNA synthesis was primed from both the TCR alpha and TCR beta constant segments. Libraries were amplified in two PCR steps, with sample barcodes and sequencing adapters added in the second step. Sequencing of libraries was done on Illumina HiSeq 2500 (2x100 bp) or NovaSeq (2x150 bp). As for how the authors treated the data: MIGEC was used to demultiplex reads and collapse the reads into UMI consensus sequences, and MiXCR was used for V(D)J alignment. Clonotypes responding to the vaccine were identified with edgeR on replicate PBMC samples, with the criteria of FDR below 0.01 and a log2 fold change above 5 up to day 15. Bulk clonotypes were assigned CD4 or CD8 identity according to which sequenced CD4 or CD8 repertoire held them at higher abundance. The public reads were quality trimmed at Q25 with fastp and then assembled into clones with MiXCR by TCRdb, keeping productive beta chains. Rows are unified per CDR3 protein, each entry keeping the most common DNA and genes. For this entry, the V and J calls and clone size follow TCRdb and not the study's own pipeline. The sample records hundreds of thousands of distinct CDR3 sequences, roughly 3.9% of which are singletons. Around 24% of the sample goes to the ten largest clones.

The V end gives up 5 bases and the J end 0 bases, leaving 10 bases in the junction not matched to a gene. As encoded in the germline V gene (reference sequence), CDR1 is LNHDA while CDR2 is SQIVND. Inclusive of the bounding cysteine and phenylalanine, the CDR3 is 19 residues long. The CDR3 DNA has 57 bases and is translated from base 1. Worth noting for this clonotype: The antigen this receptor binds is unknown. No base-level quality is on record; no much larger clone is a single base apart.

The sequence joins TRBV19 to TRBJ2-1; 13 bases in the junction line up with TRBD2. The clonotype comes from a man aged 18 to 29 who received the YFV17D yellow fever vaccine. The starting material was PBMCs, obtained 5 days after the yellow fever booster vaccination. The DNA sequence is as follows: TGTGCCAGTAGTCGAATGACTAGCGGGGGGTCGGGCTCCTACAATGAGCAGTTCTTC. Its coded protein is CASSRMTSGGSGSYNEQFF.